Here is one T cell receptor (beta chain) with its context. Its specific antigen is unknown. Base qualities are not recorded, but no much larger clone differs from it by a single base. This specimen comes from a study of follicular helper T cells after annual influenza vaccination (dated by TCRdb to about 2017). Turning to the overall study: Blood was drawn on days 0, 7 and 28 after each seasonal influenza vaccination. Some subjects were followed across successive annual vaccinations spanning the 2013-2014, 2014-2015 and 2015-2016 seasons to study recall of cTfh clones. One week after vaccination, a second recruited cohort of 12 subjects (Table S1) displayed a similar ICOS+CD38+ cTfh response. Multi-year samples were available from six subjects, with four subjects covering two vaccination seasons and two subjects covering three seasons. The 2013-2014 samples were cryopreserved, while the 2015 samples were processed right after collection. The investigation overall reported the following: Successive annual vaccinations recalled a recurrent oligoclonal ICOS+CD38+ cTfh response that contained tetramer and AIM influenza-specific clonotypes. Only roughly 9.5-22% of analyzed cells yielded productive TCRB sequences, so sampling of rare clonotypes was not possible. ICOS+CD38+ cTfh clonality correlated with the frequency of that population, and its change correlated with the change in circulating plasmablast frequency. Day 7 ICOS+CD38+ clones were most often found later in ICOS-CD38- cTfh, suggesting that subset may serve as a memory reservoir.

The library was produced with the immunoSEQ multiplex PCR assay. Adaptive Biotechnologies carried out TCRB amplification, library preparation, sequencing and preliminary bioinformatics at Survey level resolution. TCRB sequencing used multiplex PCR amplification of genomic DNA from sorted cTfh populations. Processing in the source paper ran as follows. Clonality was computed in R as 1 minus normalized Shannon entropy; the Gini index was calculated with the R package ineq. To get the overlap score, the summed counts of shared sequences were divided by the total counts of all sequences in both of the compared samples. Fisher's exact test, with an assumed theoretical repertoire of 10^7 TCRB sequences, was used to assess the significance of shared clonotypes. The clones in this table, taken by TCRdb from immuneACCESS, are in-frame only. Not every clone is retained; where verified, under half of the shortfall comes from an unresolved V gene, and the cause of the rest is unknown. D and trimming were read from the DNA, whereas the V and J calls and clone size are those reported in that table. The sample table records 27,000 or so clones; around 80% of these occur just once. The ten largest clonotypes hold about 1.2% of the sample.

The time point label here, explained by the study, means: 2014-2015 season, pre-vaccination. Seasonal inactivated influenza vaccine (Fluvarix) was administered to adults, and sorted blood CD4 subsets were tracked by TCRB sequencing before and after vaccination. To be eligible, subjects had to live in the community and must not have received influenza vaccine in the previous 6 months. Exclusions included influenza vaccine contraindications, substance abuse, HIV/AIDS, active malignancy, immunomodulatory medication and active illness such as respiratory infection. Between roughly 35 and 100 mL of blood was sampled per time point. Circulating Tfh were defined as non-naive CD4+CXCR5+PD-1+ cells, and these cells were sorted into ICOS+CD38+ and ICOS-CD38- fractions. Either Ficoll-Paque PLUS or SepMate separation was used to isolate PBMC. Before DNA extraction, cell subsets were sorted from PBMC on a BD FACS Aria.

The source material was CXCR5+ CD38- circulating T follicular helper cells from blood, sampled on the day of influenza vaccination. The intended sense of this specimen's cell subset or site label: circulating Tfh, non-naive CD4+CXCR5+PD-1+ (ICOS+CD38+ or ICOS-CD38-). This TCR derives from an adult who received the influenza vaccine.

CDR3 region: CASSESTRGGTEAFF. The DNA sequence follows: TGTGCCAGCAGTGAGTCTACGAGGGGGGGTACTGAAGCTTTCTTT. Recombination joined TRBV6-1 with TRBJ1-1, with TRBD1 perhaps the D gene, on 6 matching bases. At the junction V is shortened by 3 bases and J by 5 bases, with 16 bases in between. CDR1 and CDR2 are drawn from the germline V gene: MNHNS, SASEGT. The CDR3 starts with the cysteine, ends with the phenylalanine, and has 15 residues. Only the CDR3 DNA stays, 45 bases, in frame from base 1.